The 30 T cell receptor beta chains reported below all come from one sample, sequenced in a study of blood T cell repertoires in COVID-19. Generated by immunoSEQ multiplex PCR, the TCRdb table keeps only in-frame clones and is missing some. The sample includes roughly 120,000 clones, 85% to 90% of them seen just once. The sample comprised peripheral blood. The receptors were gathered from a human donor in a cohort sampled during active COVID-19.

This clone was recorded once. J is TRBJ1-2 and V is TRBV7-2; 7 nucleotides agree with TRBD1. Per the germline V gene, CDR1 is SGHTA and CDR2 is FQGNSA. CDR3 length equals 14 residues. The ends lost 4 bases at V and 6 bases at J; junction bases unmatched: 8. The CDR3 nucleotides are TGTGCCAGCAGCTCCGGCACAGGGGCTCATGGCTACACCTTC. Its translation is CASSSGTGAHGYTF.

DNA of the CDR3: TGTGCCAGCAGTGAAGGTTCAGGCAGGGGAAGAGAGACCCAGTACTTC. It specifies CASSEGSGRGRETQYF. The chain recombines TRBV6-1 with TRBJ2-5, with D maybe TRBD1 (6 bases). The germline V gene has CDR1 MNHNS and CDR2 SASEGT. Trimming removed 1 base at V and 4 bases at J, with 16 bases between. The length of the CDR3 is 16 residues.

J is TRBJ2-7 and V is TRBV15, with TRBD2 as a possible D gene (5 bases). Trimming left V 0 bases short and J 6 bases short, with 21 bases between. The CDR3 extends over 17 amino acids. Germline loops: CDR1 LNHNV, CDR2 YYDKDF (reference sequence). As DNA, the CDR3 is TGTGCCACCAGCAGAGATCGGCTTGCCGGGGAAATGGGCGAGCAGTACTTC. This codes for CATSRDRLAGEMGEQYF.

This clone was counted only a few times. The chain's CDR3 is CASSLGQKNQPQHF. CDR3 DNA sequence: TGTGCCAGCAGTCTGGGACAGAAAAATCAGCCCCAGCATTTT. The rearrangement uses TRBV6-5 and TRBJ1-5; 7 positions match TRBD1. Germline V CDR1 and CDR2: MNHEY, SVGAGI. The J segment lost 4 bases and the V segment lost 5 bases, leaving 5 bases of the junction unmatched. The length of the CDR3 is 14 residues.

The V gene is TRBV13, the J gene TRBJ1-2; TRBD1 matches 8 bases. The junction had 11 bases not matched to a gene; V was cut back by 5 bases and J by 12 bases. Germline V gene lookup returns CDR1 PRHDT and CDR2 FYEKMQ (reference sequence). The CDR3 totals 13 residues. CDR3 nucleotides: TGTGCCAGCAGCCCCCAGGGGGCGAGAGAGGACACCTTC. As protein: CASSPQGAREDTF.

The CDR3 sequence: CASSAEGLGNTIYF. The CDR3 DNA sequence: TGTGCCAGCAGCGCAGAGGGCCTTGGAAACACCATATATTTT. The V and J genes are TRBV5-4 and TRBJ1-3; D is unresolved. Germline CDR1 reads SGHNT; CDR2 reads YYREEE (reference sequence). The CDR3 contains 14 residues. V was shortened by 4 bases and J by 3 bases, with 11 bases between the two germline ends.

Note on this clone: The identical CDR3 is also encoded by other nucleotide sequences in the sample. The DNA for the CDR3 is TGCGCCAGCAGCTTAGGCACAACGGGATTCTACGAGCAGTACTTC. Translated: CASSLGTTGFYEQYF. The chain links TRBV5-1 to TRBJ2-7; D perhaps matches TRBD2 (5 bases). Germline V CDR1 and CDR2: SGHRS, YFSETQ. Trimming left V 2 bases short and J 3 bases short, with 15 bases between. The CDR3 is made up of 15 amino acids.

CDR3 coding DNA: TGTGCCAGCAGCTCCCCGCGGGCTGAAGCTTTCTTT. Its protein is CASSSPRAEAFF. The chain is built from TRBV7-9 and TRBJ1-1; D remains unclear. The CDR3 has 12 residues. CDR1 is SEHNR, CDR2 FQNEAQ, per germline (reference sequence). Trimming took 4 bases from V and 6 from J, leaving 9 bases between them.

The V gene is TRBV6-2 or TRBV6-3, the J gene TRBJ2-7; TRBD2 is a possible D gene (5 bases). Trimming removed 0 bases from V and 2 bases from J, with 8 bases in between. The CDR3 has 14 amino acids. Germline CDR1 is MNHEY and CDR2 is SVGEGT. Here the CDR3 DNA reads TGTGCCAGCAGTTACTCGCGGGTTCCCTACGAGCAGTACTTC. Translation: CASSYSRVPYEQYF.

Written as DNA, the CDR3 is TGTGCCAGCAGCGTACGAACTACGCCACCTGGGAGTCTTGAAGCTTTCTTT. The encoded protein is CASSVRTTPPGSLEAFF. The genes are TRBV9 and TRBJ1-1; no definite D call. V was pared by 1 base and J by 7 bases, with 23 bases between. This CDR3 contains 17 residues. Germline V lookup: CDR1 SGDLS, CDR2 YYNGEE.

The J gene is TRBJ1-2, the V gene TRBV5-1; TRBD1 agrees at 10 bases. V trimming: 0 bases; J trimming: 3 bases; junction bases outside the gene matches: 8. The CDR3 sequence is 17 residues long. The germline CDR1 and CDR2 sequences are SGHRS and YFSETQ. DNA for the CDR3: TGCGCCAGCAGCTTGGATCCCGGGACAGGGGAAGACTATGGCTACACCTTC. Protein: CASSLDPGTGEDYGYTF.

The chain combines TRBV12-3 or TRBV12-4 with TRBJ1-1; TRBD1 matches at 7 bases. This CDR3 has 13 amino acids. The ends lost 6 bases at V and 1 base at J; junction bases unmatched: 2. This CDR3 is CASRGDRNTEAFF. The CDR3 bases are TGTGCCAGCAGGGGGGACAGGAACACTGAAGCTTTCTTT.

The J gene is TRBJ2-3, the V gene TRBV4-3; 10 bases line up with TRBD2. The V gene's germline CDR1 is LGHNA and CDR2 YSLEER. The ends lost 3 bases at V and 1 base at J; junction bases unmatched: 7. This CDR3 has 17 amino acids. The CDR3 sequence is CASSQASGGSGTDTQYF. The DNA of the CDR3 is TGCGCCAGCAGCCAGGCTAGCGGGGGATCTGGCACAGATACGCAGTATTTT.

The chain is built from TRBV5-1 and TRBJ2-1; D not resolved. Trimming took off 1 base at V and 5 bases at J, with 7 bases between the two ends. The CDR3 is 13 amino acids. Germline V gene sequence: CDR1 SGHRS, CDR2 YFSETQ. CDR3 DNA: TGCGCCAGCAGCTTGCCGGGTGACAATGAGCAGTTCTTC. Translation: CASSLPGDNEQFF. Variable domain in full (rest from reference TRBV5-1 and TRBJ2-1): KAGVTQTPRYLIKTRGQQVTLSCSPISGHRSVSWYQQTPGQGLQFLFEYFSETQRNKGNFPGRFSGRQFSNSRSEMNVSTLELGDSALYLCASSLPGDNEQFFGPGTRLTVL.

This chain links TRBV10-3 with TRBJ2-5; 11 bases are shared with TRBD2. Unmatched junction bases numbered 12, after V lost 2 bases and J lost 4 bases. CDR1 ENHRY and CDR2 SYGVKD come from the germline V gene. The CDR3 covers 18 residues. For the CDR3, the DNA is TGTGCCATCAGTGAGAGGTCTAGCGGGGGGCCTCAGGGAGAGACCCAGTACTTC. Residues: CAISERSSGGPQGETQYF.

The chain combines TRBV7-2 with TRBJ2-7; 7 positions agree with TRBD1. The V gene end was trimmed by 4 bases and the J gene end by 7 bases; junction bases not matched to a gene: 13. This CDR3 is 15 amino acids long. Germline V lookup: CDR1 SGHTA, CDR2 FQGNSA. CDR3 loop: CASSSGQALFGEQYF. CDR3 DNA: TGTGCCAGCAGCTCCGGACAGGCTCTATTCGGGGAGCAGTACTTC.

The V call is TRBV6-5, the J call TRBJ2-4; TRBD1 agrees at 8 bases. From germline, CDR1 is MNHEY and CDR2 SVGAGI. The CDR3 has 15 amino acids. V dropped 6 bases and J dropped 1; count of bases not matched to a gene: 5. The chain's CDR3 is CASSPRTGAKNIQYF. For the CDR3, the DNA is TGTGCCAGCAGCCCGAGGACAGGGGCCAAAAACATTCAGTACTTC.

The chain joins TRBV11-2 to TRBJ1-2; 8 positions agree with TRBD1. The CDR3 runs 15 residues. V gave up 1 base and J gave up 8 bases; unmatched junction bases: 9. Germline CDR1 is SGHAT and CDR2 is FQNNGV. The CDR3 sequence: CASSLAGGETQGYTF. As DNA, the CDR3 is TGTGCCAGCAGCTTAGCAGGGGGCGAGACGCAGGGCTACACCTTC.

This sequence joins TRBV5-1 and TRBJ2-1; D is unresolved. Trimming took 5 bases from V and 7 from J, leaving 7 bases between them. This CDR3 comprises 11 residues. Per the germline V gene, CDR1 is SGHRS and CDR2 is YFSETQ. Here the CDR3 DNA reads TGCGCCAGCAGTCAAGCAAATGAGCAGTTCTTC. It translates to CASSQANEQFF.

The rearrangement uses TRBV12-3 or TRBV12-4 and TRBJ1-2; 7 bases map to TRBD1. CDR3 length equals 12 residues. V was pared by 6 bases and J by 8 bases, with 6 bases of the junction left unmatched. CDR3 nucleotide sequence: TGTGCCAGCAGCGAGGGGGCGGAAGGCTACACCTTC. Its translation: CASSEGAEGYTF.

The V call is TRBV5-1, the J call TRBJ1-4; D perhaps matches TRBD1 (6 bases). The V end lost 3 bases, the J end lost 9 bases, and 18 bases lay between the germline ends. The V gene's germline CDR1 is SGHRS and CDR2 YFSETQ. The CDR3 is 15 amino acids. The CDR3, as DNA: TGCGCCAGCAGCTCACAAACAGGGTCTGGTCAAAAACTGTTTTTT. Protein product: CASSSQTGSGQKLFF.

The rearrangement uses TRBV4-3 and TRBJ1-1, with TRBD1 identical over 8 bases. This CDR3 contains 15 residues. Germline CDR1 and CDR2: LGHNA and YSLEER. J lost 4 bases, V lost 4 bases, and 8 bases had no gene match. CDR3 sequence reads: CASSLKSGGVTEAFF. Here the CDR3 DNA reads TGCGCCAGCAGCCTCAAATCAGGGGGCGTCACTGAAGCTTTCTTT.

V and J are TRBV11-2 and TRBJ2-7, with D uncertain. The CDR3 runs 13 residues. In germline, CDR1 is SGHAT, CDR2 FQNNGV. The V and J ends lost 4 bases and 5 bases respectively, with 12 bases between them. CDR3 bases: TGTGCCAGCAGCTCATATTGGAGCGACGAGCAGTACTTC. Translation: CASSSYWSDEQYF.

The rearrangement links TRBV7-6 to TRBJ1-2; D unresolved. The CDR3 extends over 16 amino acids. Per the germline V gene, CDR1 is SGHVS and CDR2 is FNYEAQ. V shed 3 bases and J shed 1 base, with 15 bases lying between them. The CDR3 here is CASSFRAGGLNYGYTF. In nucleotides, the CDR3 is TGTGCCAGCAGCTTCCGGGCCGGAGGACTTAACTATGGCTACACCTTC. Combining the CDR3 with reference TRBV7-6 and TRBJ1-2 gives the whole variable domain GAGVSQSPRYKVTKRGQDVALRCDPISGHVSLYWYRQALGQGPEFLTYFNYEAQQDKSGLPNDRFSAERPEGSISTLTIQRTEQRDSAMYRCASSFRAGGLNYGYTFGSGTRLTVV.

This clone was counted a single time. This rearrangement joins TRBV5-1 to TRBJ1-6; 10 bases map to TRBD1. Germline loops: CDR1 SGHRS, CDR2 YFSETQ. J gave up 7 bases and V 3 bases, and 16 bases lay outside the gene matches. The CDR3 length is 19 residues. CDR3 residues: CASSSRGTGESVWNSPLHF. CDR3 coding DNA: TGCGCCAGCAGCTCCCGTGGGACAGGGGAATCAGTGTGGAATTCACCCCTCCACTTT.

The CDR3 protein is CASSEAEGQGESEAFF. For the CDR3, the DNA is TGTGCCAGCAGTGAAGCGGAGGGACAGGGTGAGTCTGAAGCTTTCTTT. The chain combines TRBV6-1 with TRBJ1-1; TRBD1 agrees at 9 bases. Germline CDR1 reads MNHNS; CDR2 reads SASEGT. The length of the CDR3 is 16 residues. The J segment lost 6 bases and the V segment lost 0 bases, leaving 8 bases of the junction unmatched.

The V gene is TRBV11-2, the J gene TRBJ2-3; no reliable D call. This CDR3 is 14 amino acids long. Germline CDR1 is SGHAT and CDR2 is FQNNGV. Trimming took off 2 bases at V and 2 bases at J, with 8 bases between the two ends. The CDR3 reads CASSLTGTTDTQYF. The CDR3 DNA sequence: TGTGCCAGCAGCTTAACGGGTACCACAGATACGCAGTATTTT.

The chain has TRBV5-6 and TRBJ1-4, with TRBD1 as a possible D gene (5 bases). CDR1 and CDR2 (germline): SGHDT, YYEEEE. The germline V and J ends were trimmed by 4 bases and 5 bases, with 12 bases remaining between them. The CDR3 has 14 amino acids. The CDR3 coding sequence is TGTGCCAGCAGCCGGGACTTCGGGAATGAAAAACTGTTTTTT. As protein: CASSRDFGNEKLFF.

V and J are TRBV10-3 and TRBJ2-2; 9 bases are a match to TRBD1. Germline V gives CDR1 ENHRY, CDR2 SYGVKD. Losses at the gene ends were 7 bases for V and 4 bases for J; bases not matched to a gene: 10. The length of the CDR3 is 16 residues. The CDR3 region has the DNA TGTGCCATCACCAAGACAGGGGGTAGGGGCACCGGGGAGCTGTTTTTT. Its translation is CAITKTGGRGTGELFF.

This clone was recorded only once. This chain connects TRBV15 to TRBJ1-3, with TRBD1 as a possible D gene (5 bases). With 6 bases removed from V and 2 bases from J, the gap between germline ends came to 11 bases. Germline V gene sequence: CDR1 LNHNV, CDR2 YYDKDF (reference sequence). CDR3 size: 14 residues. The CDR3 spells CATSKGRAGNTIYF. CDR3 bases: TGTGCCACCAGTAAGGGCAGGGCTGGAAACACCATATATTTT.